This TCR beta chain was retrieved from a study of blood T cell repertoires in COVID-19. Background on the study: T cells, B-cell-depleted T cells, or PBMCs supplied cDNA or gDNA.

Original processing notes: Researchers report that nucleated cell counts were estimated from reference gene primer amplification. Here immunoSEQ multiplex PCR was the method, and the copy in TCRdb shows in-frame clones only, minus some. The V and J calls and the clone size are those of that table, but D and trimming were determined from the DNA. The data show about 89,000 clones, more than 70% seen once. This CDR3 has 15 residues. Germline values: CDR1 SGHNT, CDR2 YENEEA. Germline trimming cut 5 bases from V and 2 bases from J; bases unmatched to any gene: 2. Material: peripheral blood. This TCR came from a woman at least 80 years old with acute or convalescent COVID-19. This chain connects TRBV11-3 to TRBJ2-6; 8 nucleotides match TRBD2. CDR3 sequence: CASSLGGAGANVLTF. The CDR3 DNA reads TGTGCCAGCAGCCTCGGGGGGGCTGGGGCCAACGTCCTGACTTTC.